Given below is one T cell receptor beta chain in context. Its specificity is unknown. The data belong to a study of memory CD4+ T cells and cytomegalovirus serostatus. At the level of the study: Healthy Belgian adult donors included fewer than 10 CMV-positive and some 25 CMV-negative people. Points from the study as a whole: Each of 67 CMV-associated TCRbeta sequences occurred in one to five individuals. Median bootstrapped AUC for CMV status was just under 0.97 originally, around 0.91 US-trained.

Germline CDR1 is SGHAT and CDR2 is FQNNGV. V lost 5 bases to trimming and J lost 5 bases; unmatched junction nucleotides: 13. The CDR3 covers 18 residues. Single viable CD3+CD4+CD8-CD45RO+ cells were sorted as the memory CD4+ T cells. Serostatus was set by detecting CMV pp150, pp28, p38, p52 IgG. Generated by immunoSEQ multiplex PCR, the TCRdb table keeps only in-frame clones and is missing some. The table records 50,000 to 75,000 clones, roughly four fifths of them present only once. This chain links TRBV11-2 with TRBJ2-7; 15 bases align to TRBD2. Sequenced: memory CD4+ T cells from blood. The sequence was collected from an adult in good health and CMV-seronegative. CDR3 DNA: TGTGCCAGCAGCCGCACTTGGACTAGCGGGAGGGCCCGAAACGAGCAGTACTTC. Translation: CASSRTWTSGRARNEQYF.